Shown below are 30 T cell receptor beta chains from a single sample sequenced in a study of cytomegalovirus exposure and HLA in healthy donors. Researchers ran the PCR with 60 Vbeta and 13 Jbeta primers. Sequencing was performed with immunoSEQ multiplex PCR; in TCRdb, only in-frame clones are kept and a portion is missing. The data show approximately 260,000 clones, around nine tenths seen once. The sequencing sample was made of PBMCs. These receptors were collected from a girl aged 2 to 9 in good health and CMV-seronegative.

The V call is TRBV12-5, the J call TRBJ1-2; TRBD1 agrees at 7 bases. Germline V gene data show CDR1 as LGHNT and CDR2 as FRNRAP. The V segment lost 1 base and the J segment 3 bases; nucleotides outside the gene matches: 2. The CDR3 sequence is 14 residues long. The CDR3 here is CASGLGQGHYGYTF. In nucleotides, the CDR3 is TGTGCTAGTGGTTTGGGACAGGGCCACTATGGCTACACCTTC.

This chain connects TRBV5-4 to TRBJ2-5, with 13 bases that match TRBD2. Germline V gene lookup returns CDR1 SGHNT and CDR2 YYREEE (reference sequence). This CDR3 comprises 16 residues. V dropped 4 bases and J dropped 4; count of bases not matched to a gene: 7. Here the CDR3 reads CASSLGGLAGVETQYF. The CDR3 DNA reads as TGTGCCAGCAGCCTGGGAGGACTAGCGGGGGTAGAGACCCAGTACTTC.

This clone appeared a single time. The J gene is TRBJ1-2, the V gene TRBV7-6; 10 bases map to TRBD1. V trimming: 4 bases; J trimming: 7 bases; junction bases outside the gene matches: 9. Germline assignment: CDR1 SGHVS and CDR2 FNYEAQ. This CDR3 is 15 amino acids long. The CDR3 DNA follows: TGTGCCAGCAGCTCCACCGGGACAGGGGTGGCTGGCTACACCTTC. Residues: CASSSTGTGVAGYTF.

V and J are TRBV7-9 and TRBJ2-3, with a weak D call TRBD2 (6 bases). Trimming removed 4 bases at V and 2 bases at J, with 13 bases between. The CDR3 runs 15 residues. Germline assignment: CDR1 SEHNR and CDR2 FQNEAQ (reference sequence). The CDR3 region is CASSSLSGHTDTQYF. CDR3 in DNA: TGTGCCAGCAGCTCCCTTAGCGGACACACAGATACGCAGTATTTT.

This chain links TRBV7-9 with TRBJ1-1; perhaps TRBD1 as D (6 bases). Per the germline V gene, CDR1 is SEHNR and CDR2 is FQNEAQ (reference sequence). CDR3 length equals 14 residues. V lost 5 bases, J lost 1 base, and 11 bases lay in between. Here the CDR3 reads CASSPKQGNTEAFF. CDR3 coding DNA: TGTGCCAGCAGCCCGAAACAGGGGAACACTGAAGCTTTCTTT.

The V call is TRBV6-1, the J call TRBJ1-1; D gene unclear. Germline loops: CDR1 MNHNS, CDR2 SASEGT. V shed 2 bases and J shed 11 bases, with 9 bases lying between them. There are 11 residues in the CDR3. This CDR3 is CASSESVYAFF. CDR3 sequence (DNA): TGTGCCAGCAGTGAATCTGTCTACGCTTTCTTT.

This chain uses TRBV19 with TRBJ2-2; 15 bases map to TRBD2. With V trimmed by 4 bases and J by 4 bases, 4 bases remained unmatched. The CDR3 has 17 residues. Per the germline V gene, CDR1 is LNHDA and CDR2 is SQIVND (reference sequence). CDR3 sequence reads: CASSRTSGGAGTGELFF. As DNA, the CDR3 is TGTGCCAGTAGTAGGACTAGCGGGGGGGCTGGCACCGGGGAGCTGTTTTTT.

The V and J genes are TRBV30 and TRBJ2-6; TRBD1 agrees at 10 bases. The germline CDR1 and CDR2 sequences are GTSNPN and SVGIG (reference sequence). The CDR3 is made up of 17 amino acids. The trim removed 3 bases at V and 0 bases at J, leaving 5 bases unmatched. CDR3 bases: TGTGCCTGGAGCGGACAGGGGGTTAGCTCTGGGGCCAACGTCCTGACTTTC. Amino acid sequence: CAWSGQGVSSGANVLTF.

V usage is TRBV10-3 and J usage is TRBJ2-7; D is uncertain. The V gene's germline CDR1 is ENHRY and CDR2 SYGVKD. The CDR3 loop spans 11 amino acids. V was clipped by 7 bases and J by 3 bases, with 7 bases between them. CDR3 in amino acids: CAINSGYEQYF. CDR3 nucleotide sequence: TGTGCCATCAATAGTGGCTACGAGCAGTACTTC.

V gene TRBV19 combines with J gene TRBJ2-5, with 7 bases that match TRBD2. CDR1 is LNHDA and CDR2 is SQIVND in the germline V gene (reference sequence). V dropped 4 bases and J dropped 2; count of bases not matched to a gene: 10. The CDR3 is 16 amino acids. In DNA, the CDR3 is TGTGCCAGTAGTACCCCCCCCCGGGAGGAGCAAGAGACCCAGTACTTC. It yields the protein CASSTPPREEQETQYF.

The CDR3: CASSLQGMNTEAFF. In DNA, the CDR3 is TGTGCCAGTAGTCTCCAGGGTATGAACACTGAAGCTTTCTTT. The chain joins TRBV19 to TRBJ1-1; D might be TRBD1 (5 bases). The CDR3 totals 14 residues. The V end was cut by 5 bases, the J end by 0 bases, with 10 bases between. Germline CDR1 reads LNHDA; CDR2 reads SQIVND (reference sequence).

The chain joins TRBV7-9 to TRBJ2-7; tentatively, D is TRBD2 (5 bases). Trimming pared 5 bases from V and 6 bases from J, leaving 20 bases between. Germline V gives CDR1 SEHNR, CDR2 FQNEAQ (reference sequence). The CDR3 runs to 15 residues. CDR3: CASSPDWTGSGEQYF. The CDR3 DNA reads TGTGCCAGCAGCCCAGACTGGACTGGGAGTGGCGAGCAGTACTTC.

V gene TRBV4-2 combines with J gene TRBJ2-1; 10 bases align to TRBD1. The CDR3 covers 16 residues. Trimming cost V 3 bases and J 6 bases; bases outside gene matches: 8. CDR1 is LGHNA, CDR2 YNFKEQ, per germline. The CDR3 DNA reads as TGTGCCAGCAGCCAGGAAGGACAGGGGGTCGTCAATGAGCAGTTCTTC. Translating gives CASSQEGQGVVNEQFF.

The chain combines TRBV2 with TRBJ2-5, with 7 positions matching TRBD1. This CDR3 is 14 amino acids long. The ends lost 5 bases at V and 0 bases at J; junction bases unmatched: 3. The germline V gene encodes CDR1 SNHLY and CDR2 FYNNEI. The CDR3 nucleotides read TGTGCCAGCAGTCCGACAGGGAACCAAGAGACCCAGTACTTC. Its translation is CASSPTGNQETQYF.

This chain connects TRBV13 to TRBJ2-1; 10 bases are a match to TRBD2. The germline V gene encodes CDR1 PRHDT and CDR2 FYEKMQ (reference sequence). CDR3 length: 16 residues. V was clipped by 0 bases and J by 7 bases; unmatched bases: 6. CDR3 loop: CASSLGLERGGNEQFF. CDR3 coding DNA: TGTGCCAGCAGCTTAGGTCTGGAGCGGGGGGGGAATGAGCAGTTCTTC.

The V and J genes are TRBV19 and TRBJ1-5; the D gene is possibly TRBD1 (5 bases). The CDR3 extends over 16 amino acids. V gave up 7 bases and J gave up 0 bases, with 16 bases separating them. CDR1 is LNHDA, CDR2 SQIVND, per germline (reference sequence). The CDR3 loop is CASNIGAVYSNQPQHF. The CDR3 bases are TGTGCCAGTAACATAGGGGCTGTGTATAGCAATCAGCCCCAGCATTTT.

The chain employs TRBV19 and TRBJ1-1; tentatively, D is TRBD1 (5 bases). In germline, CDR1 is LNHDA, CDR2 SQIVND (reference sequence). The CDR3 loop spans 16 amino acids. Trimming left V 0 bases short and J 1 base short, with 12 bases between. The CDR3, as DNA: TGTGCCAGTAGTATAGATCCAGGACACAAGAACACTGAAGCTTTCTTT. Amino acid sequence: CASSIDPGHKNTEAFF. Combining the CDR3 with reference TRBV19 and TRBJ1-1 gives the whole variable domain DGGITQSPKYLFRKEGQNVTLSCEQNLNHDAMYWYRQDPGQGLRLIYYSQIVNDFQKGDIAEGYSVSREKKESFPLTVTSAQKNPTAFYLCASSIDPGHKNTEAFFGQGTRLTVV.

The rearrangement joins TRBV5-1 to TRBJ1-1, with 8 bases aligning to TRBD1. V was clipped by 7 bases and J by 1 base; unmatched bases: 6. This CDR3 has 14 amino acids. The germline CDR1 and CDR2 sequences are SGHRS and YFSETQ. CDR3 amino acids: CASRPGTGNTEAFF. DNA for the CDR3: TGCGCCAGCCGCCCGGGGACAGGGAACACTGAAGCTTTCTTT.

This clone was observed once. The chain joins TRBV11-2 to TRBJ2-1; possible D gene TRBD1, 6 bases. Germline V lookup: CDR1 SGHAT, CDR2 FQNNGV. V was cut by 1 base and J by 2 bases, with 9 bases left in between. CDR3 length equals 15 residues. CDR3 in DNA: TGTGCCAGCAGCTTAGTCAGGGGCGCCTACAATGAGCAGTTCTTC. Protein product: CASSLVRGAYNEQFF. The full variable domain, with the rest looked up from reference TRBV11-2 and TRBJ2-1, is EAGVAQSPRYKIIEKRQSVAFWCNPISGHATLYWYQQILGQGPKLLIQFQNNGVVDDSQLPKDRFSAERLKGVDSTLKIQPAKLEDSAVYLCASSLVRGAYNEQFFGPGTRLTVL.

The V and J genes are TRBV6-1 and TRBJ1-1; TRBD1 might be the D (5 bases). V lost 1 base, J lost 3 bases, and 9 bases lay in between. Germline V gives CDR1 MNHNS, CDR2 SASEGT. The CDR3 covers 14 residues. The CDR3 nucleotides are TGTGCCAGCAGTGAAGTGTTCAGGGACACTGAAGCTTTCTTT. Its protein is CASSEVFRDTEAFF.

The count of this clone is one. The J gene is TRBJ2-1, the V gene TRBV11-2; TRBD2 agrees at 9 bases. With V trimmed by 3 bases and J by 7 bases, 7 bases remained unmatched. This CDR3 has 15 amino acids. The germline CDR1 and CDR2 sequences are SGHAT and FQNNGV. The CDR3 bases are TGTGCCAGCAGCTTCGCAGCGGGGGGTCAGAATGAGCAGTTCTTC. Translation: CASSFAAGGQNEQFF.

This clone was detected once. The chain uses TRBV15 and TRBJ2-3, with D possibly matching TRBD2 (7 bases). V was shortened by 4 bases and J by 1 base, with 15 bases between the two germline ends. The CDR3 is 16 amino acids. Germline assignment: CDR1 LNHNV and CDR2 YYDKDF (reference sequence). In DNA, the CDR3 is TGTGCCACCAGCACCGAGGGGGGGAGCGGCACAGATACGCAGTATTTT. Protein: CATSTEGGSGTDTQYF.

V and J are TRBV2 and TRBJ2-5; 10 positions match TRBD2. The J call could be wrong; TRBJ2-7 is a better fit for the DNA end. Germline V gives CDR1 SNHLY, CDR2 FYNNEI. This CDR3 contains 15 residues. CDR3 nucleotides: TGTGCCAGCAGCCCGCAAGCGGGAGGGCTCTACGAGCAGTACTTC. Its translation is CASSPQAGGLYEQYF.

This clone was observed a single time. V is TRBV11-2 and J is TRBJ1-4, with D possibly TRBD1 on 6 matching bases. This CDR3 comprises 15 residues. The V gene's germline CDR1 is SGHAT and CDR2 FQNNGV. The V end lost 5 bases, the J end lost 6 bases, and 16 bases lay between the germline ends. The CDR3 protein is CASSPRWGQDEKLFF. Written as DNA, the CDR3 is TGTGCCAGCAGCCCCCGTTGGGGGCAAGATGAAAAACTGTTTTTT.

The chain couples TRBV27 to TRBJ1-4; the match to TRBD1 covers 9 bases. Trimming took 4 bases from V and 8 from J; bases not matched to a gene: 8. The CDR3 is 15 amino acids. Germline CDR1 reads MNHEY; CDR2 reads SMNVEV (reference sequence). Here the CDR3 reads CASSSPTGGGEKLFF. The CDR3 region has the DNA TGTGCCAGCAGTTCCCCGACAGGGGGAGGGGAAAAACTGTTTTTT.

This sequence joins TRBV9 and TRBJ1-2; no clear D. The V end was cut by 10 bases, the J end by 1 base, with 14 bases between. CDR1 is SGDLS, CDR2 YYNGEE, per germline. The CDR3 runs 13 residues. The CDR3 spells CASTGLINYGYTF. The DNA of the CDR3 is TGTGCCTCTACCGGACTGATTAACTATGGCTACACCTTC.

Details on this clone: The sample carries other DNA sequences with the same CDR3. V usage is TRBV4-1 and J usage is TRBJ2-3; D not certain. The germline V gene has CDR1 MGHRA and CDR2 YSYEKL. CDR3 length equals 12 residues. Trimming cost V 1 base and J 5 bases, with 4 bases left between them. Written as DNA, the CDR3 is TGCGCCAGCAGCCAAGGAGGAGATACGCAGTATTTT. This codes for CASSQGGDTQYF.

This chain connects TRBV19 to TRBJ2-1; tentatively, D is TRBD2 (6 bases). Between the trimmed V and J ends, which lost 9 bases and 12 bases, there was a span of 12 bases. This CDR3 has 10 amino acids. CDR1 and CDR2 (germline): LNHDA, SQIVND (reference sequence). CDR3 in amino acids: CASRGTRQFF. The CDR3 DNA is TGTGCCAGCAGAGGGACTCGGCAGTTCTTC. The complete variable domain, with remaining parts taken from reference TRBV19 and TRBJ2-1, reads DGGITQSPKYLFRKEGQNVTLSCEQNLNHDAMYWYRQDPGQGLRLIYYSQIVNDFQKGDIAEGYSVSREKKESFPLTVTSAQKNPTAFYLCASRGTRQFFGPGTRLTVL.

The J gene is TRBJ1-1, the V gene TRBV6-5, with TRBD1 identical over 11 bases. CDR1 MNHEY and CDR2 SVGAGI come from the germline V gene. J gave up 5 bases and V 3 bases, and 8 bases lay outside the gene matches. This CDR3 is 16 amino acids long. The CDR3 DNA follows: TGTGCCAGCAGTTATTCTAGGACAGGGGGCTGGACTGAAGCTTTCTTT. Translation gives CASSYSRTGGWTEAFF.

CDR3 in amino acids: CATSTDLGRGLYEQYF. CDR3 in DNA: TGTGCCACCAGCACGGACCTTGGACGGGGATTATACGAGCAGTACTTC. This chain joins TRBV15 and TRBJ2-7; D is perhaps TRBD2 (5 bases). Trimming took 4 bases from V and 4 from J, leaving 20 bases between them. Germline CDR1 is LNHNV and CDR2 is YYDKDF (reference sequence). This CDR3 comprises 16 residues.